Below, one T cell receptor beta chain is given with its context. The antigen remains unidentified. The data derive from a study of T cell repertoires in cytomegalovirus infection. As for the study in general: It was recently identified HLA-C-restricted and well-studied HLA-B-restricted CMV epitopes that the study used. Overall study findings and caveats: Ex vivo, HLA-C-restricted CMV-specific TCR beta clonotypes prevailed over the rest of the response.

This CDR3 contains 16 residues. V was trimmed by 2 bases and J by 4 bases, leaving 14 bases between them. The V gene's germline CDR1 is MNHEY and CDR2 SVGAGI. TCRdb independently ran MiXCR on the reads; one entry per CDR3 protein. The data contain approximately 990,000 distinct CDR3 sequences, around 32% of them singletons. The V and J genes are TRBV6-5 and TRBJ2-2; D not resolved. Material: cultured CD8+ T cells from PBMCs, obtained from culture after CMV antigen stimulation. The receptor was derived from a human donor in good health (CMV status not recorded). Some clones in this sample may be carry-over from other donors' samples. CDR3 residues: CASSYDAGPGTGELFF. The CDR3 DNA follows: TGTGCCAGCAGTTACGACGCAGGACCGGGCACCGGGGAGCTGTTTTTT.